The 2 T cell receptor beta chains given below trace back to one sample, sequenced in a study of blood T cell repertoires in COVID-19. This table comes from immunoSEQ multiplex PCR, and its TCRdb copy is limited to in-frame clones, with some not included. The data contain more than 14,000 clones, approximately 92% of them singletons. The source material was peripheral blood. These receptor sequences come from a human donor with active COVID-19. The donor label of this sample is uncertain.

V gene TRBV6-5 combines with J gene TRBJ2-7; D perhaps matches TRBD2 (6 bases). The germline V gene encodes CDR1 MNHEY and CDR2 SVGAGI. There are 12 residues in the CDR3. V lost 6 bases, J lost 6 bases, and 12 bases lay in between. CDR3 region: CASSTGVREQYF. The CDR3 coding sequence is TGTGCCAGCAGCACGGGGGTCCGCGAGCAGTACTTC.

J is TRBJ1-3 and V is TRBV6-5; tentatively, D is TRBD1 (6 bases). Germline-derived CDR1 and CDR2 are MNHEY and SVGAGI. The V end was cut by 8 bases, the J end by 3 bases, with 14 bases between. This CDR3 contains 14 residues. CDR3 sequence: CASVPTGGGNTIYF. The CDR3 bases are TGTGCCAGCGTACCGACAGGCGGTGGAAACACCATATATTTT.